This T cell receptor beta chain was sequenced for a study of blood T cell repertoires in COVID-19 (dated by TCRdb to 2018 to 2021). About the investigation overall: The collaborator samples originated in the United States, Italy and Spain and spanned the acute and convalescent phases of COVID-19. The dataset comprised deeply sampled blood TCRbeta repertoires from subjects exposed to, actively infected with, or recovered from COVID-19. The prospective study material was composed of cDNA or gDNA derived from T cells, B-cell-depleted T cells, or PBMCs. A freely available public database, intended as a resource for researchers studying the immune response to SARS-CoV-2, is where the repertoires were released. Nearly every sample came with metadata listing a de-identified subject ID, COVID-19 status, age in years and sex. HLA class I and class II types, where available, came from metadata supplied by the sample provider rather than from assay-based typing. Samples were obtained from the ongoing ImmuneRACE study (first 160 participants) and from about 1,300 subjects provided by 6 global collaborators.

Comment on this clone: Its antigen is not yet known. No qualities accompany the bases; no much larger clone lies one base away.

The immunoSEQ Assay, a bias-controlled multiplex PCR, was used to amplify TCRbeta CDR3 regions from genomic DNA. The study's own analysis went as follows. Within the assay, amplification of reference gene primers was used to estimate how many nucleated cells each sample contained. To quantify the absolute abundance of each unique TCRbeta CDR3 rearrangement, sequence reads were collapsed and filtered. Productive Simpson clonality was computed per sample as the square root of Simpson's diversity index over productive rearrangements. Entries here come from immuneACCESS through TCRdb and include only in-frame sequences with V and J called. Some clones fail to appear in such tables; in the studies checked, an unresolved V gene covers under half of the shortfall, and the cause of the remainder is unknown. V and J calls and clone size are given by that table; D and trimming were obtained from the DNA. Recorded for this sample are about 180,000 clones; 88% of them occurred a single time. Jointly, the top ten make up roughly 10% of the sample.

Overall study results and their limits: Clinical and demographic metadata were provided uncurated, with the amount varying by source and participant.

Participants in the prospective study were enrolled through a virtual design, were aged about 18 to 100 years, and lived in 24 United States geographic areas. In the prospective study, participants were assigned to cohorts based on the clinical history participants reported in a screening survey and a study questionnaire. Recovered participants in ImmuneRACE Cohort 3 were defined by two consecutive negative NP/OP PCR tests, clearance by a healthcare professional, or resolution of symptoms. In the prospective study, whole blood, serum and a nasopharyngeal or oropharyngeal swab were collected from each participant by mobile phlebotomists. Participants in the prospective study had the option to provide additional blood draws and questionnaires over a roughly 2-month period. Prospective study blood samples were shipped either frozen or at room temperature before DNA extraction. The CDR3 numbers 13 residues from cysteine through phenylalanine. Here the CDR3 DNA is all that survives: 39 bases in frame from base 1. The germline V gene (reference sequence) sets CDR1 to SGHNT and CDR2 to YYREEE.

Recombination connected TRBV5-4 to TRBJ2-2; a weak D assignment points to TRBD2 (6 bases agree). The sample taken for sequencing was PBMCs or T cells enriched from blood (not recorded which). The TCR originated in a woman younger than 30 who had recovered from COVID-19. CDR3 protein: CATRAGLAGELFF. The nucleotide sequence reads TGTGCTACCCGGGCGGGACTCGCCGGGGAGCTGTTTTTT.